The clone carrying this T cell receptor (beta chain) was picked up many times. Its antigen remains unidentified. The sample originates from a study of blood T cells in healthy people across ages. Germline CDR1 is ENHRY and CDR2 is SYGVKD. The CDR3 runs to 14 residues. V was cut by 1 base and J by 5 bases, with 9 bases left in between. Sample-barcoded 5' priming and a J-beta primer mix drove a second PCR of 7 to 11 cycles. TCRdb processed the 5' RACE reads anew with MiXCR; each CDR3 protein has one entry. The profile shows about 1.5 million distinct CDR3 sequences, around 39% of them singletons. Study observations and caveats: No conclusive comparison of naive versus antigen-experienced cells was possible with unsorted PBMCs. Versus aged donors, long-lived donors had higher diversity and more naive CD4+ cells.

The J gene is TRBJ2-1, the V gene TRBV10-3; D call uncertain. The sequencing sample was made of blood. This sequence originates from a woman younger than 35 in good health. For the CDR3, the DNA is TGTGCCATCAGTGAGTGGAGCGAGGACAATGAGCAGTTCTTC. Encoded protein: CAISEWSEDNEQFF.